The rows below give T cell receptor beta chains drawn from one sample of a study of identical twins. TCRdb independently ran MiXCR on the 5' RACE reads; one entry per CDR3 protein. Of approximately 210,000 distinct CDR3 sequences in the sample, less than 20% were seen once. The sample also formed part of further work on T cells expressing NK-cell markers.

Sample: CD8+ T cells sorted from blood. The origin of the receptors is a young woman in good health. CDR3s include the opening cysteine and the closing phenylalanine or tryptophan. D genes are given only for firm matches. Only some rows state a clone size, as once, few, many or a class for expanded clones.

clone_size: few; v_call: TRBV29-1; d_call: NA; j_call: TRBJ2-5; cdr3_aa: CSVGVPQETQYF; cdr3_nt: TGCAGCGTAGGGGTTCCCCAAGAGACCCAGTACTTC
clone_size: NA; v_call: TRBV5-6; d_call: NA; j_call: TRBJ2-5; cdr3_aa: CASSLFHRREQFQETQYF; cdr3_nt: TGTGCCAGCAGCTTGTTTCACCGTCGGGAGCAGTTTCAAGAGACCCAGTACTTC
clone_size: few; v_call: TRBV4-3; d_call: TRBD2; j_call: TRBJ2-3; cdr3_aa: CASSQVLAGGTDTQYF; cdr3_nt: TGCGCCAGCAGCCAAGTACTAGCGGGAGGGACAGATACGCAGTATTTT
clone_size: NA; v_call: TRBV27; d_call: TRBD2; j_call: TRBJ2-5; cdr3_aa: CASSFRVAGVSETQYF; cdr3_nt: TGTGCCAGCAGTTTTAGAGTAGCGGGAGTGAGTGAGACCCAGTACTTC
clone_size: NA; v_call: TRBV7-6; d_call: NA; j_call: TRBJ2-2; cdr3_aa: CASSLEIGGHNKNTGELFF; cdr3_nt: TGTGCCAGCAGCTTAGAGATAGGGGGGCACAACAAGAACACCGGGGAGCTGTTTTTT
clone_size: NA; v_call: TRBV7-6; d_call: NA; j_call: TRBJ2-7; cdr3_aa: CASSLGVSALSVSEQYF; cdr3_nt: TGTGCCAGCAGCTTAGGGGTTTCGGCACTGTCGGTCTCCGAGCAGTACTTC
clone_size: few; v_call: TRBV7-8; d_call: NA; j_call: TRBJ2-7; cdr3_aa: CASSLGGGALQGGSREQYF; cdr3_nt: TGTGCCAGCAGCTTAGGGGGCGGGGCCTTACAGGGAGGATCTCGCGAGCAGTACTTC
clone_size: NA; v_call: TRBV5-1; d_call: NA; j_call: TRBJ2-7; cdr3_aa: CASSPSWGQTYEQYF; cdr3_nt: TGCGCCAGCAGCCCAAGCTGGGGACAAACCTACGAGCAGTACTTC
clone_size: NA; v_call: TRBV9; d_call: TRBD1; j_call: TRBJ1-1; cdr3_aa: CASSGGQGLTEAFF; cdr3_nt: TGTGCCAGCAGCGGCGGACAGGGGTTGACTGAAGCTTTCTTT
clone_size: many; v_call: TRBV11-2; d_call: NA; j_call: TRBJ2-7; cdr3_aa: CASSPFGGPTYEQYF; cdr3_nt: TGTGCCAGCAGCCCCTTCGGGGGACCAACCTACGAGCAGTACTTC
clone_size: many; v_call: TRBV5-1; d_call: TRBD2; j_call: TRBJ2-1; cdr3_aa: CASSPMTSGASYNEQFF; cdr3_nt: TGCGCCAGCAGCCCGATGACTAGCGGGGCTTCCTACAATGAGCAGTTCTTC
clone_size: few; v_call: TRBV7-9; d_call: TRBD2; j_call: TRBJ2-1; cdr3_aa: CASSFSARTSSYNEQFF; cdr3_nt: TGTGCCAGCAGCTTTTCCGCAAGGACTAGCTCCTACAATGAGCAGTTCTTC
clone_size: few; v_call: TRBV9; d_call: TRBD2; j_call: TRBJ2-7; cdr3_aa: CASSVVFREGPPEQYF; cdr3_nt: TGTGCCAGCAGCGTAGTTTTCCGGGAGGGCCCTCCCGAGCAGTACTTC
clone_size: many; v_call: TRBV27; d_call: TRBD2; j_call: TRBJ2-1; cdr3_aa: CASSLGGKQFF; cdr3_nt: TGTGCCAGCAGTTTGGGGGGGAAGCAGTTCTTC
clone_size: few; v_call: TRBV2; d_call: NA; j_call: TRBJ2-5; cdr3_aa: CASCPFGDFVETQYF; cdr3_nt: TGTGCCAGCTGTCCCTTCGGCGATTTCGTGGAGACCCAGTACTTC
clone_size: many; v_call: TRBV29-1; d_call: TRBD1; j_call: TRBJ2-1; cdr3_aa: CSVGSRDRVGDEQFF; cdr3_nt: TGCAGCGTTGGTTCTCGGGACAGGGTTGGTGATGAGCAGTTCTTC
clone_size: few; v_call: TRBV11-2; d_call: NA; j_call: TRBJ2-7; cdr3_aa: CASSFSSGYEQYF; cdr3_nt: TGTGCCAGCAGCTTTTCCAGCGGCTACGAGCAGTACTTC
clone_size: many; v_call: TRBV3-1; d_call: TRBD2; j_call: TRBJ2-5; cdr3_aa: CASSSLAGLQETQYF; cdr3_nt: TGTGCCAGCAGCTCTCTAGCGGGGTTACAAGAGACCCAGTACTTC
clone_size: NA; v_call: TRBV7-9; d_call: TRBD2; j_call: TRBJ2-4; cdr3_aa: CASSLATSGNHKNIQYF; cdr3_nt: TGTGCCAGCAGCTTAGCGACTAGCGGGAACCACAAAAACATTCAGTACTTC
clone_size: NA; v_call: TRBV3-1; d_call: NA; j_call: TRBJ2-2; cdr3_aa: CASSVPVYGELFF; cdr3_nt: TGTGCCAGCAGCGTGCCGGTGTACGGGGAGCTGTTTTTT
clone_size: NA; v_call: TRBV7-2; d_call: TRBD2; j_call: TRBJ2-1; cdr3_aa: CASRWTSGSNEQFF; cdr3_nt: TGTGCCAGCAGATGGACTAGCGGGAGCAATGAGCAGTTCTTC
clone_size: few; v_call: TRBV20-1; d_call: TRBD2; j_call: TRBJ2-3; cdr3_aa: CSASGASGRSTDTQYF; cdr3_nt: TGCAGTGCTAGTGGGGCTAGCGGGAGGAGCACAGATACGCAGTATTTT
clone_size: few; v_call: TRBV4-2; d_call: TRBD1; j_call: TRBJ2-7; cdr3_aa: CASSQEAKDRGWDEQYF; cdr3_nt: TGTGCCAGCAGCCAAGAGGCGAAGGACAGGGGCTGGGACGAGCAGTACTTC
clone_size: NA; v_call: TRBV27; d_call: TRBD2; j_call: TRBJ2-3; cdr3_aa: CASSSIAGIGVDTQYF; cdr3_nt: TGTGCCAGCAGTTCCATAGCGGGAATTGGAGTAGATACGCAGTATTTT
clone_size: NA; v_call: TRBV20-1; d_call: NA; j_call: TRBJ2-2; cdr3_aa: CSARNMNTGELFF; cdr3_nt: TGCAGTGCTAGGAATATGAACACCGGGGAGCTGTTTTTT
clone_size: few; v_call: TRBV7-9; d_call: NA; j_call: TRBJ2-7; cdr3_aa: CASSPKGTKTYEQYF; cdr3_nt: TGTGCCAGCTCCCCCAAGGGAACAAAAACCTACGAGCAGTACTTC
clone_size: NA; v_call: TRBV3-1; d_call: NA; j_call: TRBJ2-7; cdr3_aa: CASSQDTGTYEQYF; cdr3_nt: TGTGCCAGCAGCCAAGATACAGGTACCTACGAGCAGTACTTC
clone_size: NA; v_call: TRBV27; d_call: NA; j_call: TRBJ2-6; cdr3_aa: CASSLISGNSGANVLTF; cdr3_nt: TGTGCCAGCAGTTTAATATCCGGGAACTCTGGGGCCAACGTCCTGACTTTC
clone_size: NA; v_call: TRBV21-1; d_call: NA; j_call: TRBJ2-5; cdr3_aa: CASTTLGGEQETQYF; cdr3_nt: TGTGCCAGCACTACCCTTGGCGGGGAACAAGAGACCCAGTACTTC
clone_size: NA; v_call: TRBV6-1; d_call: NA; j_call: TRBJ1-3; cdr3_aa: CASSPDVGNTIYF; cdr3_nt: TGTGCCAGCTCGCCGGACGTTGGAAACACCATATATTTT
clone_size: few; v_call: TRBV5-1; d_call: NA; j_call: TRBJ2-3; cdr3_aa: CASSLLTFSTDTQYF; cdr3_nt: TGCGCCAGCAGCTTATTAACCTTTAGCACAGATACGCAGTATTTT
clone_size: few; v_call: TRBV7-8; d_call: TRBD1; j_call: TRBJ2-1; cdr3_aa: CASSGRTGEPYNEQFF; cdr3_nt: TGTGCCAGCAGCGGAAGGACAGGGGAACCCTACAATGAGCAGTTCTTC
clone_size: NA; v_call: TRBV20-1; d_call: NA; j_call: TRBJ2-6; cdr3_aa: CSAEKGAGVLTF; cdr3_nt: TGCAGTGCCGAAAAAGGGGCAGGGGTCCTGACTTTC
clone_size: NA; v_call: TRBV9; d_call: TRBD1; j_call: TRBJ2-7; cdr3_aa: CASSAGTGDEQYF; cdr3_nt: TGTGCCAGCAGCGCCGGGACAGGGGACGAGCAGTACTTC
clone_size: many; v_call: TRBV5-1; d_call: NA; j_call: TRBJ1-4; cdr3_aa: CASSFYTRDEKLFF; cdr3_nt: TGCGCCAGCAGCTTTTATACCAGAGATGAAAAACTGTTTTTT
clone_size: few; v_call: TRBV29-1; d_call: NA; j_call: TRBJ1-2; cdr3_aa: CSVEIRSGYTF; cdr3_nt: TGCAGCGTTGAAATCAGGTCCGGCTACACCTTC
clone_size: few; v_call: TRBV20-1; d_call: NA; j_call: TRBJ1-1; cdr3_aa: CSALGPDGTEAFF; cdr3_nt: TGCAGTGCTCTCGGGCCCGACGGCACTGAAGCTTTCTTT
clone_size: once; v_call: TRBV4-3; d_call: NA; j_call: TRBJ2-7; cdr3_aa: CASSQGTASDGQYF; cdr3_nt: TGCGCCAGCAGCCAAGGTACCGCCTCCGACGGGCAGTACTTC
clone_size: NA; v_call: TRBV7-3; d_call: NA; j_call: TRBJ2-3; cdr3_aa: CASSYGLTDTQYF; cdr3_nt: TGTGCCAGCAGCTATGGACTAACGGATACGCAGTATTTT
clone_size: NA; v_call: TRBV6-4; d_call: NA; j_call: TRBJ2-1; cdr3_aa: CASSDTQRSSYNEQFF; cdr3_nt: TGTGCCAGCAGTGATACTCAGAGGAGCTCCTACAATGAGCAGTTCTTC
clone_size: NA; v_call: TRBV29-1; d_call: NA; j_call: TRBJ1-2; cdr3_aa: CSVSGYTF; cdr3_nt: TGCAGCGTTTCTGGCTACACCTTC
clone_size: few; v_call: TRBV7-8; d_call: NA; j_call: TRBJ2-1; cdr3_aa: CASTKDGLRANEQFF; cdr3_nt: TGTGCCAGCACCAAAGATGGATTAAGGGCGAATGAGCAGTTCTTC
clone_size: NA; v_call: TRBV6-5; d_call: TRBD2; j_call: TRBJ2-3; cdr3_aa: CASSYSKSTSGGSTDTQYF; cdr3_nt: TGTGCCAGCAGTTACTCGAAAAGCACTAGCGGGGGTAGCACAGATACGCAGTATTTT
clone_size: NA; v_call: TRBV29-1; d_call: NA; j_call: TRBJ2-1; cdr3_aa: CSVEIDRQEQFF; cdr3_nt: TGCAGCGTTGAAATCGACAGGCAGGAGCAGTTCTTC
clone_size: NA; v_call: TRBV7-9; d_call: NA; j_call: TRBJ2-7; cdr3_aa: CASSFRGSGEQYF; cdr3_nt: TGTGCCAGCAGCTTCCGGGGATCGGGGGAGCAGTACTTC
clone_size: many; v_call: TRBV12-3/TRBV12-4; d_call: NA; j_call: TRBJ2-1; cdr3_aa: CASGVLAPDDEQFF; cdr3_nt: TGTGCCAGCGGAGTCCTAGCGCCGGACGATGAGCAGTTCTTC
clone_size: NA; v_call: TRBV7-3; d_call: NA; j_call: TRBJ2-2; cdr3_aa: CASSPQGSGELFF; cdr3_nt: TGTGCCAGCAGCCCGCAGGGGAGCGGGGAGCTGTTTTTT
clone_size: few; v_call: TRBV25-1; d_call: NA; j_call: TRBJ1-1; cdr3_aa: CASSELGEGRNTEAFF; cdr3_nt: TGTGCCAGCAGTGAATTAGGGGAAGGGAGGAACACTGAAGCTTTCTTT
clone_size: few; v_call: TRBV20-1; d_call: NA; j_call: TRBJ1-1; cdr3_aa: CSALGPMGTEAFF; cdr3_nt: TGCAGTGCCCTGGGACCGATGGGGACTGAAGCTTTCTTT
clone_size: few; v_call: TRBV7-2; d_call: TRBD2; j_call: TRBJ2-5; cdr3_aa: CASRTSSGREETQYF; cdr3_nt: TGTGCCAGCAGAACCTCGAGCGGGAGAGAAGAGACCCAGTACTTC
clone_size: NA; v_call: TRBV11-2; d_call: NA; j_call: TRBJ2-3; cdr3_aa: CASNQILRRTQYF; cdr3_nt: TGTGCCAGCAACCAAATCCTTAGAAGGACGCAGTATTTT
clone_size: many; v_call: TRBV6-2/TRBV6-3; d_call: NA; j_call: TRBJ2-5; cdr3_aa: CASSVDGASGQETQYF; cdr3_nt: TGTGCCAGCTCAGTTGATGGAGCGAGCGGCCAAGAGACCCAGTACTTC
clone_size: few; v_call: TRBV10-3; d_call: NA; j_call: TRBJ1-2; cdr3_aa: CAIKTLATRGAGEANYGYTF; cdr3_nt: TGTGCCATCAAGACTTTGGCGACCAGGGGCGCGGGGGAAGCTAACTATGGCTACACCTTC
clone_size: NA; v_call: TRBV7-9; d_call: TRBD2; j_call: TRBJ2-2; cdr3_aa: CASSGGLAGGSGELFF; cdr3_nt: TGTGCCAGCAGCGGTGGACTAGCGGGGGGATCAGGGGAGCTGTTTTTT